This T cell receptor (beta chain) was recovered during a study of regulatory T cells in long-lasting Graves disease. Study-wide context: With positive TSH receptor antibodies and over 5 years of antithyroid drugs, Graves' disease was considered persistent.

Arm-PCR with iRepertoire HTBI primers amplified the CDR3 regions for these TCR beta libraries. Source study methods: Sample data revealed about 62 TRBV and under 15 TRBJ segments. TCRdb analysed the multiplex PCR reads with MiXCR anew, one entry per CDR3 protein. It is TCRdb's table, rather than the study itself, that gives the V and J calls and clone size. The sample holds about 450,000 distinct CDR3 sequences, around a quarter seen once. Time point meaning: persistent/refractory GD, antithyroid drugs over 5 years with positive TRAb. There was RNA extracted from PBMCs, and the TCR library was made from it. Germline V lookup: CDR1 SGHTA, CDR2 FQGNSA. CDR3 length: 17 amino acids. The V and J ends lost 3 bases and 3 bases, in that order; junction bases with no gene match: 5. Worth noting for this clonotype: What it recognizes is unknown.

General observations from the study: Persistent patients shared more public clonotypes (around 3,000) than new patients (966). Lower TCR diversity characterized persistent Graves' patients relative to newly diagnosed patients.

This clonotype was obtained from a female donor with Graves disease. The sample in question was peripheral blood mononuclear cells (PBMCs), obtained when the disease was refractory, from a patient treated with antithyroid drugs. The chain employs TRBV7-2 and TRBJ2-6; 10 bases align to TRBD1. Here the CDR3 reads CASSFRTGGGGANVLTF. Here the CDR3 DNA reads TGTGCCAGCAGCTTTAGGACAGGGGGGGGTGGGGCCAACGTCCTGACTTTC.